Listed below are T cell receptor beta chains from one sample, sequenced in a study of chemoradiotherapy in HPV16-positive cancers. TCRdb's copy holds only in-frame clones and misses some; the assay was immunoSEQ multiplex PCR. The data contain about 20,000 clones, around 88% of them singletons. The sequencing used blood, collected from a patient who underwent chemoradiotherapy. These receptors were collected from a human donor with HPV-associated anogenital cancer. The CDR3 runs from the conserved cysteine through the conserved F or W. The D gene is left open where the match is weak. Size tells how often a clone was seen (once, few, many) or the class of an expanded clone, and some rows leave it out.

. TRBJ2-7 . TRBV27 TGTGCCAGCAGAGGGGACTTCTACGAGCAGTACTTC CASRGDFYEQYF
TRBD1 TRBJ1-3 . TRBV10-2 TGCGCCAGCGGTTGGGACAGCCGCTCTGGAAACACCATATATTTT CASGWDSRSGNTIYF
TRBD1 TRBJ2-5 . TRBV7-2 TGTGCCAGCAGCTTACAGGGGGCAGAGACCCAGTACTTC CASSLQGAETQYF
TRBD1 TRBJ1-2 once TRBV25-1 TGTGCCAGCAGCCAGACAGGGTATTTCTATGGCTACACCTTC CASSQTGYFYGYTF
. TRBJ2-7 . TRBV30 TGTGCCTGGAGTGTACAACTCCCCAGGGAGCAGTACTTC CAWSVQLPREQYF
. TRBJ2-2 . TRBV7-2 TGTGCCAGCAGCAATCCCCCTGGAGGGGTTATAAACACCGGGGAGCTGTTTTTT CASSNPPGGVINTGELFF
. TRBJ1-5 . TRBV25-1 TGTGCCAGCAGTGGCGCCCCGGGCAATCAGCCCCAGCATTTT CASSGAPGNQPQHF
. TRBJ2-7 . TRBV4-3 TGCGCCAGCAGCCAAGACAGGGTCACCTACGAGCAGTACTTC CASSQDRVTYEQYF
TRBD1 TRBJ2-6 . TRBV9 TGTGCCAGCAGTAGAGGACAGGGCTCTGGGGCCAACGTCCTGACTTTC CASSRGQGSGANVLTF
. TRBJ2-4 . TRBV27 TGTGCCAGCAGTTTATCGGTGGGCAGCCCCCGACTAGCCAAAAACATTCAGTACTTC CASSLSVGSPRLAKNIQYF
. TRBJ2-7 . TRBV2 TGTGCCAGCAGTGATATAGGCCAGGTAAACCAGTACTTC CASSDIGQVNQYF
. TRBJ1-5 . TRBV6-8 TGTGCCAGCAGTTACTCGGGCGTGGACAATCAGCCCCAGCATTTT CASSYSGVDNQPQHF
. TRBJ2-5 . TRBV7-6 TGTGCCAGCAGCCCCGGAAACAGGGTTGAGACCCAGTACTTC CASSPGNRVETQYF
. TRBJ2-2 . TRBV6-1 TGTGCCAGCAGTGTTAGAGAGGCGAACACCGGGGAGCTGTTTTTT CASSVREANTGELFF
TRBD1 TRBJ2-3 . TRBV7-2 TGTGCCAGCAGCAGAACAGGGGTGGGGGATACGCAGTATTTT CASSRTGVGDTQYF
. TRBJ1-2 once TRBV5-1 TGCGCCAGCAGCCCCGGATCAGCTAACTATGGCTACACCTTC CASSPGSANYGYTF
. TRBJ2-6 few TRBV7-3 TGTGCCAGCAGCTTTACTAACCCCGGGACAACTGGGGCCAACGTCCTGACTTTC CASSFTNPGTTGANVLTF
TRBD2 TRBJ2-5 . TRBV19 TGTGCCAGTAGTTTTCGACTAGCGGGGAACCAAGAGACCCAGTACTTC CASSFRLAGNQETQYF
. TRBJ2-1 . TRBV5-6 TGTGCCAGCAGCTTGTTTCTCCCATTCGAAGGACGTCTCCGAAATGAGCAGTTCTTC CASSLFLPFEGRLRNEQFF
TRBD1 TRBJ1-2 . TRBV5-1 TGCGCCAGCAGATTCACAACCGGGACAGGGCTAGGCTACACCTTC CASRFTTGTGLGYTF
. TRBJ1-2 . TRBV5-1 TGCGCCAGCAGCTTTCTACAGGGAGGACTGGGCTACACCTTC CASSFLQGGLGYTF
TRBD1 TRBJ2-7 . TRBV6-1 TGTGCCAGCAGTGACAGGGGGCGCGCCTACGAGCAGTACTTC CASSDRGRAYEQYF
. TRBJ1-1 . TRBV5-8 TGTGCCAGCAGCTTGCAGGAGGGTAGTATGGCTGAAGCTTTCTTT CASSLQEGSMAEAFF
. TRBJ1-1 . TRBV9 TGTGCCAGCAGCGTCGGGGTTCATCCGGACGGCCCGAACACTGAAGCTTTCTTT CASSVGVHPDGPNTEAFF
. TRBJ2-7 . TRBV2 TGTGCCAGCAGACCTACCCAAACTTTTAAGGAGCAGTACTTC CASRPTQTFKEQYF
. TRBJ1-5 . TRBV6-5 TGTGCCAGCAGTTACTCATCAAGCAATCAGCCCCAGCATTTT CASSYSSSNQPQHF
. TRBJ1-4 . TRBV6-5 TGTGCCAGCAGTTACTCGATCGCCCGGTCTAATGAAAAACTGTTTTTT CASSYSIARSNEKLFF
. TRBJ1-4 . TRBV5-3 TGTGCCAGAAGCTTGGGGAGCGTGCGGGGTCCGACTAATGAAAAACTGTTTTTT CARSLGSVRGPTNEKLFF
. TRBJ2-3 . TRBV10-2 TGCGCCAGCAGTCCACAAGATACGCAGTATTTT CASSPQDTQYF
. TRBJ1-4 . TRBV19 TGTGCCAGTAGTATGGACAGCTTGGGCGAAAAACTGTTTTTT CASSMDSLGEKLFF
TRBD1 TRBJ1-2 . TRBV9 TGTGCCAGCAGCGACGGGGACAGGGGAAACTATGGCTACACCTTC CASSDGDRGNYGYTF
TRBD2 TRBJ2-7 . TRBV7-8 TGTGCCAGCAGCTTAATTAGCGGGGGGCCGGGCTACGAGCAGTACTTC CASSLISGGPGYEQYF
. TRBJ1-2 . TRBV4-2 TGTGCCAGCAGCCAAGATTTAACTAACTATGGCTACACCTTC CASSQDLTNYGYTF
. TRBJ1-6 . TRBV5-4 TGTGCCAGCAGCTTCACAGGGAATTCACCCCTCCACTTT CASSFTGNSPLHF
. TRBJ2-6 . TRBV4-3 TGCGCCAGCAGCTCTCTGACAGGACCTGGGGCCAACGTCCTGACTTTC CASSSLTGPGANVLTF
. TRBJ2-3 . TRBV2 TGTGCCAGCAGGGGGGAAATCACAGATACGCAGTATTTT CASRGEITDTQYF
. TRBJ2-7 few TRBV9 TGTGCCAGCAGCGTAGGGGCGGACAGCTCCTACGAGCAGTACTTC CASSVGADSSYEQYF
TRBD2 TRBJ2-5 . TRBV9 TGTGCCAGCAGCGTAGTCCCTCTAGCGGGAGGGGCGGAGACCCAGTACTTC CASSVVPLAGGAETQYF
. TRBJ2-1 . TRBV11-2 TGTGCCAGCAGCCCCTATGGCTACAATGAGCAGTTCTTC CASSPYGYNEQFF
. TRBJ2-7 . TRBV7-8 TGTGCCAGCAGCTCTCAGGTTTCCGAGCAGTACTTC CASSSQVSEQYF
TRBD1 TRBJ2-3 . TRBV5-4 TGTGCCAGCAGCTTGAGACAGGGGGACACAGATACGCAGTATTTT CASSLRQGDTDTQYF
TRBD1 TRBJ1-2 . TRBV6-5 TGTGCCAGCAGGTCGACAGGGATTAACTATGGCTACACCTTC CASRSTGINYGYTF
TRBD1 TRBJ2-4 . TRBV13 TGTGCCAGCAGCCACCGGGACAGTAAAAACATTCAGTACTTC CASSHRDSKNIQYF
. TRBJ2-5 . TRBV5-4 TGTGCCAGCAGCTTTGATGGTATGGGAGTCGAGACCCAGTACTTC CASSFDGMGVETQYF
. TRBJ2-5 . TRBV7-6 TGTGCCAGCAGCTTAGCAGTGAAGTCGACAGGATACCAAGAGACCCAGTACTTC CASSLAVKSTGYQETQYF
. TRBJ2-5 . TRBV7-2 TGTGCCAGCAGCTTCCCGGGACTTGGGGGGGAGACCCAGTACTTC CASSFPGLGGETQYF
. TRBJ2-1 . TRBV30 TGTGCCTGGAGTGTAGCGAATGAGCAGTTCTTC CAWSVANEQFF
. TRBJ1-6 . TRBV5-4 TGTGCCAGCAGCTTGTCAAGCTCCTATAATTCACCCCTCCACTTT CASSLSSSYNSPLHF
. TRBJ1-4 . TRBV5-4 TGTGCCAGCTCGTCACAGGGTTCTTCTAATGAAAAACTGTTTTTT CASSSQGSSNEKLFF
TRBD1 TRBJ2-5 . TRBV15 TGTGCCACCAGCGCCCGGACAGGGGTACAAGAGACCCAGTACTTC CATSARTGVQETQYF
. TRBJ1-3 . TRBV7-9 TGTGCCAGCAGCCCCGGGACACTCTCTGGAAACACCATATATTTT CASSPGTLSGNTIYF
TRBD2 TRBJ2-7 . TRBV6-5 TGTGCCAGCGGGTTACTTAGCGGGGGCTCCTACGAGCAGTACTTC CASGLLSGGSYEQYF
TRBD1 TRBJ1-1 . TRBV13 TGTGCCAGCAGCTTGAGGGGGCATAACACTGAAGCTTTCTTT CASSLRGHNTEAFF
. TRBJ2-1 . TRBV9 TGTGCCAGCAGCGTAGGGCGGGGCCGGGATGAGCAGTTCTTC CASSVGRGRDEQFF